This entry describes one T cell receptor (beta chain). Its antigen is currently unknown. 5'RACE template switching produced TCR cDNA carrying a universal primer site and UMIs. TCRdb re-called the 5' RACE reads with MiXCR, one entry per CDR3 protein. This sample has approximately 300,000 distinct CDR3 sequences, with roughly 13% found just once. The data were taken from a study of T cells after yellow fever vaccination. Study results and limitations: A minor fraction of clonotypes spanned both CD4 and CD8 compartments. Subsequent booster samples again held most clones from primary vaccination (approximately 95% CD4, nearly 90% CD8). Researchers report a weaker secondary response that nonetheless peaked faster, day 5 versus 15.

Trimming cost V 0 bases and J 1 base, with 13 bases left between them. CDR3 length: 17 residues. The germline V gene encodes CDR1 SGHRS and CDR2 YFSETQ. The specimen comprised CD4+ T cells sorted from PBMCs, sampled 45 days after the yellow fever booster vaccination. The receptor was derived from a young man who received the YFV17D yellow fever vaccine. The gene calls are TRBV5-1 and TRBJ2-2; D gene unclear. The chain's CDR3 is CASSLVDPTLNTGELFF. The CDR3 DNA reads TGCGCCAGCAGCTTGGTGGACCCGACCCTGAACACCGGGGAGCTGTTTTTT.